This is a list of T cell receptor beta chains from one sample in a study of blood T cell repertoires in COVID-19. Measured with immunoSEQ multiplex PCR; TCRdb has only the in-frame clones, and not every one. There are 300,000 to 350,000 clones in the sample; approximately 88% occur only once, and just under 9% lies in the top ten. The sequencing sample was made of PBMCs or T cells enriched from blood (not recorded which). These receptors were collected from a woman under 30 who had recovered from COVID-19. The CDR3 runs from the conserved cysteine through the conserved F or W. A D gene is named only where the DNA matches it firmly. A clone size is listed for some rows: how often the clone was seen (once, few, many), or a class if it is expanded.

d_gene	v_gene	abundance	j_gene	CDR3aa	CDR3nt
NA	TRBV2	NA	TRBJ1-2	CASSRDTSNYGYTF	TGTGCCAGCAGCCGGGATACGAGCAACTATGGCTACACCTTC
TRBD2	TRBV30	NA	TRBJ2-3	CAWGGLADTQYF	TGTGCCTGGGGGGGACTAGCAGATACGCAGTATTTT
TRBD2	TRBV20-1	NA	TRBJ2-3	CSASDSGRADTQYF	TGCAGTGCTAGTGATAGCGGGAGGGCAGATACGCAGTATTTT
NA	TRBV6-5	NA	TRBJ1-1	CASSWGSGNTEAFF	TGTGCCAGCAGTTGGGGCTCCGGGAACACTGAAGCTTTCTTT
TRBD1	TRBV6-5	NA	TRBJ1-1	CASSLQGKGDTEAFF	TGTGCCAGCAGTCTACAGGGGAAAGGGGACACTGAAGCTTTCTTT
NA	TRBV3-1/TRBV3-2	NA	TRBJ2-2	CASSQGTALGTGELFF	TGTGCCAGCAGCCAAGGGACTGCTCTGGGCACCGGGGAGCTGTTTTTT
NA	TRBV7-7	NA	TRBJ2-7	CASSLESHREPYEQYF	TGTGCCAGCAGCTTAGAATCCCACAGGGAACCGTACGAGCAGTACTTC
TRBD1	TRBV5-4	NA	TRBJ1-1	CASSYPGQGGTEAFF	TGTGCCAGCAGCTATCCGGGACAGGGGGGCACTGAAGCTTTCTTT
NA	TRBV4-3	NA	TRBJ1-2	CASSQDLGLGLQTYGYTF	TGCGCCAGCAGCCAAGATCTCGGCCTAGGACTACAAACCTATGGCTACACCTTC
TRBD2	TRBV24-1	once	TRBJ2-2	CATSDTSGGAVTGELFF	TGTGCCACCAGTGATACTAGCGGGGGGGCCGTCACCGGGGAGCTGTTTTTT
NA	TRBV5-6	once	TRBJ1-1	CASSLLGANTEAFF	TGTGCCAGCAGCTTGTTGGGGGCGAACACTGAAGCTTTCTTT
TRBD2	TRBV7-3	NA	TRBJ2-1	CASSLSRSSGFNEQFF	TGTGCCAGCAGCTTAAGCAGGTCTAGCGGCTTTAATGAGCAGTTCTTC
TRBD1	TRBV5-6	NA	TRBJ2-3	CASSGGQAWTDTQYF	TGTGCCAGCAGCGGGGGACAGGCTTGGACAGATACGCAGTATTTT
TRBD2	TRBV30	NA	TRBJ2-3	CAWSRLAASTDTQYF	TGTGCCTGGAGTCGACTAGCGGCTAGCACAGATACGCAGTATTTT
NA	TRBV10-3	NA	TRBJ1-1	CAIRTGLNTEAFF	TGTGCCATCCGTACAGGGTTGAACACTGAAGCTTTCTTT
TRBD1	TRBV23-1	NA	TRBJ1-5	CASSQPDRGDQPQHF	TGCGCCAGCAGTCAACCGGACAGGGGGGATCAGCCCCAGCATTTT
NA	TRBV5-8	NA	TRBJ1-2	CASSSGRTYGYTF	TGTGCCAGCAGCTCCGGACGGACTTATGGCTACACCTTC
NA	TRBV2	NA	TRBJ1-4	CASRDRSNEKLFF	TGTGCCAGCAGAGACAGGTCGAATGAAAAACTGTTTTTT
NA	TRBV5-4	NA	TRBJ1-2	CASSPPGVPAYGYTF	TGTGCCAGCAGCCCACCCGGAGTCCCAGCCTATGGCTACACCTTC
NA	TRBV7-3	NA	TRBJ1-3	CASSLNAGSGNTIYF	TGTGCCAGCAGCTTAAATGCAGGATCTGGAAACACCATATATTTT
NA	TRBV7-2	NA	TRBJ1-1	CASSLVGAGTEAFF	TGTGCCAGCAGCTTAGTGGGTGCGGGCACTGAAGCTTTCTTT
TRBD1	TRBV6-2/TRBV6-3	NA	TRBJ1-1	CASSLQGNGAFF	TGTGCCAGCAGTTTACAGGGGAACGGAGCTTTCTTT
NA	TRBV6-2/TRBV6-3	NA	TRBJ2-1	CASSYYPVDSLDYNEQFF	TGTGCCAGCAGTTATTACCCAGTTGACTCCTTGGACTACAATGAGCAGTTCTTC
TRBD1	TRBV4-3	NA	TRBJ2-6	CASSPRGQGASGANVLTF	TGCGCCAGCAGCCCCCGTGGACAGGGGGCCTCTGGGGCCAACGTCCTGACTTTC
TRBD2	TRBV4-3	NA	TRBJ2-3	CASSQGAAGGSTDTQYF	TGCGCCAGCAGCCAAGGAGCCGCGGGAGGGAGCACAGATACGCAGTATTTT
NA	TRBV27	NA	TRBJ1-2	CASTPRPGDDYGYTF	TGTGCCAGCACCCCGCGTCCGGGGGACGACTATGGCTACACCTTC
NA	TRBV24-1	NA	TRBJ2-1	CATSDALPRGSSYNEQFF	TGTGCCACCAGTGATGCCCTTCCTCGGGGGAGCTCCTACAATGAGCAGTTCTTC
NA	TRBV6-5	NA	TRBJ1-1	CASSPLRGNTEAFF	TGTGCCAGCAGCCCCCTTAGGGGGAACACTGAAGCTTTCTTT
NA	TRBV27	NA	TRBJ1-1	CASSLSGGLAFF	TGTGCCAGCAGTTTATCGGGGGGATTAGCTTTCTTT
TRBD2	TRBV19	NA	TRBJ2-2	CASSPPAGGAGELFF	TGTGCCAGTTCCCCCCCAGCGGGAGGTGCCGGGGAGCTGTTTTTT
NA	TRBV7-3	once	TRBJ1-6	CASSSNYNSPLHF	TGTGCCAGCAGCTCCAACTATAATTCACCCCTCCACTTT
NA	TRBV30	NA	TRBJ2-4	CAWSVGQGIHF	NA
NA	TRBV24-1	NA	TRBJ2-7	CATSDAGPPSGEQYF	TGTGCCACCAGTGATGCCGGGCCCCCCTCGGGGGAGCAGTACTTC
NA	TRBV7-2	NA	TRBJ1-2	CASSLAPDMRGYTF	TGTGCCAGCAGCTTAGCTCCCGATATGCGTGGCTACACCTTC
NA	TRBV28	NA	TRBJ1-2	CASSNNRVLGGYTF	TGTGCCAGCAGTAATAACAGGGTTTTGGGCGGCTACACCTTC
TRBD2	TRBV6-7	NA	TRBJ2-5	CASSYDRGGWETQYF	TGTGCCAGCAGTTACGACCGGGGGGGCTGGGAGACCCAGTACTTC
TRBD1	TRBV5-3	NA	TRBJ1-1	CARSSTGVNTEAFF	TGTGCCAGAAGCTCGACAGGGGTGAACACTGAAGCTTTCTTT
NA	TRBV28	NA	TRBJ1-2	CASSSSGGIYGYTF	TGTGCCAGCAGTTCCTCGGGGGGTATCTATGGCTACACCTTC
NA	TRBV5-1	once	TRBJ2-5	CASSPQPQGTETQYF	TGCGCCAGCAGCCCCCAGCCCCAGGGGACAGAGACCCAGTACTTC
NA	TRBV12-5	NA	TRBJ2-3	CASGLAPFTDTQYF	TGTGCTAGTGGTTTGGCCCCTTTTACAGATACGCAGTATTTT
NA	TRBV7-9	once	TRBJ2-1	CASSLGTVPYNEQFF	TGTGCCAGCAGCTTAGGGACAGTCCCCTACAATGAGCAGTTCTTC
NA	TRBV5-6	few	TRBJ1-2	CASSLAFSQRTYYGYTF	TGTGCCAGCAGCTTGGCCTTCTCCCAGAGGACTTACTATGGCTACACCTTC
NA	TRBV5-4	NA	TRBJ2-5	CASMIRDQETQYF	TGTGCCAGCATGATCCGGGATCAAGAGACCCAGTACTTC
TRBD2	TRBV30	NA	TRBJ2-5	CAWNVRGGFRETQYF	TGTGCCTGGAATGTTCGGGGGGGTTTTAGAGAGACCCAGTACTTC
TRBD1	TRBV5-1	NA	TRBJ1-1	CASSLDREIAFF	TGCGCCAGCAGCCTCGACAGGGAGATAGCTTTCTTT
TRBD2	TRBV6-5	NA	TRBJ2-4	CASSYSIGLAENIQYF	TGTGCCAGCAGTTACTCGATTGGACTAGCGGAAAACATTCAGTACTTC
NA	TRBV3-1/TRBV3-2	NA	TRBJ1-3	CASSQATGIAGNTIYF	TGTGCCAGCAGCCAAGCTACAGGGATCGCGGGAAACACCATATATTTT
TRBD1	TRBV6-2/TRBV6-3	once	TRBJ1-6	CASSHGQARPPLHF	TGTGCCAGCAGTCACGGACAGGCCAGGCCACCCCTCCACTTT
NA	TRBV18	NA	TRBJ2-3	CASSPKLGASTDTQYF	TGTGCCAGCTCCCCTAAGTTAGGGGCCAGCACAGATACGCAGTATTTT
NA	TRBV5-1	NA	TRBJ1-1	CASSPGVTNTEAFF	TGCGCCAGCAGCCCAGGTGTGACGAACACTGAAGCTTTCTTT
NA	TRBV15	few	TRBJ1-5	CATSPSKSGGRSQPQHF	TGTGCCACCAGCCCAAGCAAAAGCGGGGGTAGGAGTCAGCCCCAGCATTTT
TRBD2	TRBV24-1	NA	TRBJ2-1	CATRSGALTYNEQFF	TGTGCCACCAGGAGCGGGGCCCTTACCTACAATGAGCAGTTCTTC
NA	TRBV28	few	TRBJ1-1	CASSSETGGYMNTEAFF	TGTGCCAGCAGTTCCGAGACAGGCGGCTATATGAACACTGAAGCTTTCTTT
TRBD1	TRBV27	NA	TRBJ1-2	CASSSRGSGYTF	TGTGCCAGCAGTTCCAGGGGGTCTGGCTACACCTTC